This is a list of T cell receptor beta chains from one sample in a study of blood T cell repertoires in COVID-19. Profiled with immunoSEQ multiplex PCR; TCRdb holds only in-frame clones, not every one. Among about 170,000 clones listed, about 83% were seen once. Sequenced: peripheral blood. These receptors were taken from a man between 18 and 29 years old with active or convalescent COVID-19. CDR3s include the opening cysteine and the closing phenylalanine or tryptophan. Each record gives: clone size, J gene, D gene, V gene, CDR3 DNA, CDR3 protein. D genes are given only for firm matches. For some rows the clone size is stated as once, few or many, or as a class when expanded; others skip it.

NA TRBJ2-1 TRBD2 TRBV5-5 TGTGCCAGCAGCTTGGAATTCGTGACTAGCGGCTCTCGGCGCAATGAGCAGTTCTTC CASSLEFVTSGSRRNEQFF
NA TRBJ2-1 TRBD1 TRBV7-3 TGTGCCAGCAGCTTATATTCAGGGGGTAGTGTAAGAAATGAGCAGTTCTTC CASSLYSGGSVRNEQFF
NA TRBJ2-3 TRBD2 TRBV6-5 TGTGCCAGCAGCAGAGCGGGGGGGACAGATACGCAGTATTTT CASSRAGGTDTQYF
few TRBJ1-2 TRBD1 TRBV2 TGTGCCAGCAGTGAGGAGGGGGCGGTCTATGGCTACACCTTC CASSEEGAVYGYTF
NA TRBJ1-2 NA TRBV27 TGTGCCAGCAGTTTACAGGGGCTAGGTGGCTACACCTTC CASSLQGLGGYTF
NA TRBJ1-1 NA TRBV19 TGTGCCAGTAGTATATCGGGGTCCACTGAAGCTTTCTTT CASSISGSTEAFF
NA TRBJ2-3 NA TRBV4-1 TGCGCCAGCAGCCATCCTACAGAAAGCACAGATACGCAGTATTTT CASSHPTESTDTQYF
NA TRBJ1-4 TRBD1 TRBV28 TGTGCCAGCAGTTTACTTAAATCGGGACAGCCTAATGAAAAACTGTTTTTT CASSLLKSGQPNEKLFF
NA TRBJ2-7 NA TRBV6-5 TGTGCCAGCAGTTACACCCGGGACAACGCCTACGAGCAGTACTTC CASSYTRDNAYEQYF
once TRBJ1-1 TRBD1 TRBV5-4 TGTGCCAGCGCCCGCGGACAGGAGAGGACTGAAGCTTTCTTT CASARGQERTEAFF
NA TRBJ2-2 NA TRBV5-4 TGTGCCAGCAGGCGGGGACAGTCCGTCCAAACCGGGGAGCTGTTTTTT CASRRGQSVQTGELFF
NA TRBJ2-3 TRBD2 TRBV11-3 TGTGCCAGCAGTCCCGGGACTAGGGTGAGACACCACACAGATACGCAGTATTTT CASSPGTRVRHHTDTQYF
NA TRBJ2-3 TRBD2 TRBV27 TGTGCCAGCAGTTTGGGGGCTAGCGGGTCGGCAGATACGCAGTATTTT CASSLGASGSADTQYF
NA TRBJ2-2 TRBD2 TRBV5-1 TGCGCCAGCAGCTCAAGACTAGCGGGGGGGCTCAGCACCGGGGAGCTGTTTTTT CASSSRLAGGLSTGELFF
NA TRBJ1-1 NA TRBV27 TGTGCCAGCAGTTTACTGAGCGGTGAAGCTTTCTTT CASSLLSGEAFF
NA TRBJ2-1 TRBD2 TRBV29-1 TGCAGCGTTGCCAGCGGGATTGAGCAGTTCTTC CSVASGIEQFF